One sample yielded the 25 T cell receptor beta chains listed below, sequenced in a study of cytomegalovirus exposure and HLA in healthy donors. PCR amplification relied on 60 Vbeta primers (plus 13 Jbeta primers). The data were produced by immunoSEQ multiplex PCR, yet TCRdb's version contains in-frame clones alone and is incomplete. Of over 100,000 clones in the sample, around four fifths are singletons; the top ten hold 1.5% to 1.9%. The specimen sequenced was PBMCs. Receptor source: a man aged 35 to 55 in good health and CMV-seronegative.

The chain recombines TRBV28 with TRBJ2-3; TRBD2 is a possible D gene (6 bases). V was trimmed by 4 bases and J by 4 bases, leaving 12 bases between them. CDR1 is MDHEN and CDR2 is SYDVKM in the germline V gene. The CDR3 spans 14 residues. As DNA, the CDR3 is TGTGCCAGCAGTTCGCCGACTAGGCCAGATACGCAGTATTTT. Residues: CASSSPTRPDTQYF. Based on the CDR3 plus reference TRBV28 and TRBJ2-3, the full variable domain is DVKVTQSSRYLVKRTGEKVFLECVQDMDHENMFWYRQDPGLGLRLIYFSYDVKMKEKGDIPEGYSVSREKKERFSLILESASTNQTSMYLCASSSPTRPDTQYFGPGTRLTVL.

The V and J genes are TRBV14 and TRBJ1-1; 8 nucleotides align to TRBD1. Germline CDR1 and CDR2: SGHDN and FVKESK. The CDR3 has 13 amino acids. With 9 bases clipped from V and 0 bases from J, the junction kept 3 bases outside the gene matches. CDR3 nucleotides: TGTGCCAGTGCAGGGGGCTTGAACACTGAAGCTTTCTTT. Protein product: CASAGGLNTEAFF.

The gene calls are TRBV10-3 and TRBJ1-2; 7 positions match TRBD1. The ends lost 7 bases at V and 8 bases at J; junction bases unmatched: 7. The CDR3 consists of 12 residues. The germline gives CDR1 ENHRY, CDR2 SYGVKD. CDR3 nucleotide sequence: TGTGCCATCACTAGGGACAGTTGGGGCTACACCTTC. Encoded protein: CAITRDSWGYTF.

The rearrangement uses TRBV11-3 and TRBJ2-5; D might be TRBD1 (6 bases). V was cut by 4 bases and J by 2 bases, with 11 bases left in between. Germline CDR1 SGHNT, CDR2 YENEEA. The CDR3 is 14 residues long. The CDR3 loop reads CASSSKTGQETQYF. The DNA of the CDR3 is TGTGCCAGCAGCTCAAAGACAGGACAAGAGACCCAGTACTTC. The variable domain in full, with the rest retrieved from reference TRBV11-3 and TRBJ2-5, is EAGVVQSPRYKIIEKKQPVAFWCNPISGHNTLYWYLQNLGQGPELLIRYENEEAVDDSQLPKDRFSAERLKGVDSTLKIQPAELGDSAVYLCASSSKTGQETQYFGPGTRLLVL.

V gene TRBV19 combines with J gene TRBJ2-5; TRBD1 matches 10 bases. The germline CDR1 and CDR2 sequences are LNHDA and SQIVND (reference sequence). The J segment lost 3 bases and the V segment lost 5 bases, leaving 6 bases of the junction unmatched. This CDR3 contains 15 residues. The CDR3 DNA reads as TGTGCCAGTAGTTTTCGGACAGGGGGAGAAGAGACCCAGTACTTC. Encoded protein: CASSFRTGGEETQYF.

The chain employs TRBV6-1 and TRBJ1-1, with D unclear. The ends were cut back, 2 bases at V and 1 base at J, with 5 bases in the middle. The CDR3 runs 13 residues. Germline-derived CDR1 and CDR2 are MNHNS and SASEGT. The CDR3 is CASSEWANTEAFF. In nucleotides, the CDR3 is TGTGCCAGCAGTGAATGGGCGAACACTGAAGCTTTCTTT.

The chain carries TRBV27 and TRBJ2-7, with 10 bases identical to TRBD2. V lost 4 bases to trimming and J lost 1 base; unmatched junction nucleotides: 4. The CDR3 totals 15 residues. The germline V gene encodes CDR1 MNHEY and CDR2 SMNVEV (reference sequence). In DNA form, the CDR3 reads TGTGCCAGCAGTTCCCCTAGCGGGAGTTCCTACGAGCAGTACTTC. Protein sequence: CASSSPSGSSYEQYF.

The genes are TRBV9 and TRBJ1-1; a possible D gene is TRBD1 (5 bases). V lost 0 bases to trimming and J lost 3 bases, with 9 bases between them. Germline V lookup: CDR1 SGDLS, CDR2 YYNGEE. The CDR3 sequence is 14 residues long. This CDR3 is CASSVVLQDTEAFF. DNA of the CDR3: TGTGCCAGCAGCGTAGTTTTACAGGACACTGAAGCTTTCTTT.

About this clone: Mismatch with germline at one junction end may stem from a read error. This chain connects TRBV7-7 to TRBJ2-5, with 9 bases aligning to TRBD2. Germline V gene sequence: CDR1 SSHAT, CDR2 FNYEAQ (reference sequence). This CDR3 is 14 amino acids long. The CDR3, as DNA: TGTGCTAGCAGTACGGTAGCGGGAGTAGAGACCCAGTACTTC. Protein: CASSTVAGVETQYF.

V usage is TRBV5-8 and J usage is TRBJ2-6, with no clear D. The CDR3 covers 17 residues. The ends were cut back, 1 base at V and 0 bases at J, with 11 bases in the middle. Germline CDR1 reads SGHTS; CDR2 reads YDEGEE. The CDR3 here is CASSLFGVSSGANVLTF. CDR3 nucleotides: TGTGCCAGCAGCTTGTTTGGAGTCAGCTCTGGGGCCAACGTCCTGACTTTC.

CDR3 protein: CASSYGTDPNTEAFF. CDR3 sequence (DNA): TGTGCCAGCAGTTACGGGACAGATCCCAACACTGAAGCTTTCTTT. V gene TRBV6-6 combines with J gene TRBJ1-1; TRBD1 aligns across 7 bases. Germline V gives CDR1 MNHNY, CDR2 SVGAGI (reference sequence). The CDR3 is 15 residues long. Germline trimming cut 2 bases from V and 2 bases from J; bases unmatched to any gene: 5.

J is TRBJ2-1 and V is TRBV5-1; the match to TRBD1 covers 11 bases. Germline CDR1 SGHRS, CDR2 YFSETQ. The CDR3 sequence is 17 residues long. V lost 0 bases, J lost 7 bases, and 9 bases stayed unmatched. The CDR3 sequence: CASSLEPAGTGGNEQFF. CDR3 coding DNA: TGCGCCAGCAGCTTGGAACCAGCCGGGACAGGGGGAAATGAGCAGTTCTTC.

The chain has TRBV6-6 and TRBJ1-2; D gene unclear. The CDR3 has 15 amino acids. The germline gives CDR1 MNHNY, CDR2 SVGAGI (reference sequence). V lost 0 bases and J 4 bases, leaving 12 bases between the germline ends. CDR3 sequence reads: CASSYSNLGSYGYTF. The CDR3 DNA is TGTGCCAGCAGTTACTCGAATTTAGGGAGCTATGGCTACACCTTC.

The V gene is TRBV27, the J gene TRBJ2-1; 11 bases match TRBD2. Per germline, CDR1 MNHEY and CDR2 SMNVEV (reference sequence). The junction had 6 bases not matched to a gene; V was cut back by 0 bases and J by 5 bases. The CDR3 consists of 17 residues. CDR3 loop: CASSLSRTSGLHNEQFF. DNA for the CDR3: TGTGCCAGCAGTTTATCGCGGACTAGCGGGCTCCACAATGAGCAGTTCTTC.

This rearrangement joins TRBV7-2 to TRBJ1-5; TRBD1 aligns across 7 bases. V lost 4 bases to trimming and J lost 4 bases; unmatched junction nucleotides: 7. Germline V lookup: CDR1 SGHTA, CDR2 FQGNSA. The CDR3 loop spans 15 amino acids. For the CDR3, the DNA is TGTGCCAGCAGCTGGAAGACAGGGATAAATCAGCCCCAGCATTTT. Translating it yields CASSWKTGINQPQHF.

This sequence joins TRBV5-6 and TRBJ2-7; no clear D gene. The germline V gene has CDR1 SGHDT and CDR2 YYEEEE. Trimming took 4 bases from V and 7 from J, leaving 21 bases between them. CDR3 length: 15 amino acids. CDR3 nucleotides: TGTGCCAGCAGCCTCACCCAGACACGTCCTTGGGAGCAGTACTTC. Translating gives CASSLTQTRPWEQYF.

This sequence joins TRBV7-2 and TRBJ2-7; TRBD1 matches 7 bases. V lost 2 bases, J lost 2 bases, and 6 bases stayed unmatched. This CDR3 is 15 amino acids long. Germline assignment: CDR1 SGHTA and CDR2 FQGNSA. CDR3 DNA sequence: TGTGCCAGCAGCTTATCACCGGGACAGACCTACGAGCAGTACTTC. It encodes CASSLSPGQTYEQYF.

Here the CDR3 reads CASEAGDTQYF. In nucleotides, the CDR3 is TGTGCCAGCGAGGCAGGGGATACGCAGTATTTT. The chain has TRBV9 and TRBJ2-3; possible D gene TRBD1, 5 bases. Germline assignment: CDR1 SGDLS and CDR2 YYNGEE. The CDR3 consists of 11 residues. V was cut by 7 bases and J by 6 bases, with 9 bases left in between.

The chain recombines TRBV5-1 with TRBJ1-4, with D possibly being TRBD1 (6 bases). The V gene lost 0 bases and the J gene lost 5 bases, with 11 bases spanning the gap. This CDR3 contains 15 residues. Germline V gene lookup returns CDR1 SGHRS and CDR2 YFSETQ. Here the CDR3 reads CASSLEGDKNEKLFF. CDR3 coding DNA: TGCGCCAGCAGCTTGGAGGGGGACAAAAATGAAAAACTGTTTTTT.

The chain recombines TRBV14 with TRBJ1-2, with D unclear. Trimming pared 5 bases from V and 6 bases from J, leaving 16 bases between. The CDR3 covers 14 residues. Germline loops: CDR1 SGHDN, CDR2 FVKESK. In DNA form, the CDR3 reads TGTGCCAGCAGCGATACGAGGGTACCAAATGGCTACACCTTC. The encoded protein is CASSDTRVPNGYTF.

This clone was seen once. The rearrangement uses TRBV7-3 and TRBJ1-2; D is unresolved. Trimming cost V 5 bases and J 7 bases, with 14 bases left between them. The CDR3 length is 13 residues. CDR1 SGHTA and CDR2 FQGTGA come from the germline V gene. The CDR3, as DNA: TGTGCCAGCAGCCTCACTCAAGCCTCTGGCTACACCTTC. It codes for CASSLTQASGYTF.

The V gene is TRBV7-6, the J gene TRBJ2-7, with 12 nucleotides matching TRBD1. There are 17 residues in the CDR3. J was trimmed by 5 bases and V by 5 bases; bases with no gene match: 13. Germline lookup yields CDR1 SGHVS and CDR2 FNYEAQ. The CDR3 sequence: CASSAPTGTGGLHEQYF. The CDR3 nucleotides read TGTGCCAGCAGCGCCCCCACCGGGACAGGGGGCCTCCACGAGCAGTACTTC.

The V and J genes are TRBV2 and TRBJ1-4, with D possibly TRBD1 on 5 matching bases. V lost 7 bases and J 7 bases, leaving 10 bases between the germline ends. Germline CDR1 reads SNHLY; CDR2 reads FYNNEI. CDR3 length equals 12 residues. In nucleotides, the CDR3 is TGTGCCAGCACGTCGGGGGGTGAAAAACTGTTTTTT. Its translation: CASTSGGEKLFF.

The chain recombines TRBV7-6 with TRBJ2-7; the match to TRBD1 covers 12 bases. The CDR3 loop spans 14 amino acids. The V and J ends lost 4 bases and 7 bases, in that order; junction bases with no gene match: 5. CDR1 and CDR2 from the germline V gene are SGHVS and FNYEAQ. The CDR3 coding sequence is TGTGCCAGCAGCTCGGGACAGGGGGCTGGAGAGCAGTACTTC. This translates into CASSSGQGAGEQYF.

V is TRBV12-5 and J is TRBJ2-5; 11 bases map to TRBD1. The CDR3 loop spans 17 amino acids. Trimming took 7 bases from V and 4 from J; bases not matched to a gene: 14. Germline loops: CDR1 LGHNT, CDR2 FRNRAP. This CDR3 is CASDATGTGGPSETQYF. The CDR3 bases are TGTGCTAGTGACGCAACTGGGACAGGGGGACCCTCAGAGACCCAGTACTTC. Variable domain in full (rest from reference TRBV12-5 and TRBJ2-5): DARVTQTPRHKVTEMGQEVTMRCQPILGHNTVFWYRQTMMQGLELLAYFRNRAPLDDSGMPKDRFSAEMPDATLATLKIQPSEPRDSAVYFCASDATGTGGPSETQYFGPGTRLLVL.